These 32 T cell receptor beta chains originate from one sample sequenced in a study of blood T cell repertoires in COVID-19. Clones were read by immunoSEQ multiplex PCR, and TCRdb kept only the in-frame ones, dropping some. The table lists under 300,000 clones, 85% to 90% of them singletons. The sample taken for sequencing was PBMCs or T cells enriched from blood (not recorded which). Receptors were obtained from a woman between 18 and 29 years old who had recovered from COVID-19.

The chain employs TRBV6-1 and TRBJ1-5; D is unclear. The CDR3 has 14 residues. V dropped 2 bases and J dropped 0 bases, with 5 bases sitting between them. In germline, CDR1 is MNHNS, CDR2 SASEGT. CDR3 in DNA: TGTGCCAGCAGTGAACAGGCTAGCAATCAGCCCCAGCATTTT. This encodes CASSEQASNQPQHF.

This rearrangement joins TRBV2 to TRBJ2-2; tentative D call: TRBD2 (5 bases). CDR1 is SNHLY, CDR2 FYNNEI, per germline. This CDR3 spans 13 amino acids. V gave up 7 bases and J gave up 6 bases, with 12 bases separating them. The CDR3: CASIRVEAGELFF. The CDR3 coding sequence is TGTGCCAGCATTCGGGTGGAGGCCGGGGAGCTGTTTTTT.

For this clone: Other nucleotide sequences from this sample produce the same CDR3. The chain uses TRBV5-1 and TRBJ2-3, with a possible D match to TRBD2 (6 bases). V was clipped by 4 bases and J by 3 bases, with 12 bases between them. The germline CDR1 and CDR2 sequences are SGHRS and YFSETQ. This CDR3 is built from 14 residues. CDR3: CASSPGLATDTQYF. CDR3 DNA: TGCGCCAGCAGCCCCGGTCTAGCGACAGATACGCAGTATTTT.

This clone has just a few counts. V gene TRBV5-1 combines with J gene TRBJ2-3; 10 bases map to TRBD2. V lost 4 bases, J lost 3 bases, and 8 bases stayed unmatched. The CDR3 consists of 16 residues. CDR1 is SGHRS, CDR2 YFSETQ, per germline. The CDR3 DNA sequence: TGCGCCAGCAGCCCGGACCCAGCGGGGGGGACAGATACGCAGTATTTT. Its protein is CASSPDPAGGTDTQYF. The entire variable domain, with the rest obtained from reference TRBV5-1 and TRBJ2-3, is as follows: KAGVTQTPRYLIKTRGQQVTLSCSPISGHRSVSWYQQTPGQGLQFLFEYFSETQRNKGNFPGRFSGRQFSNSRSEMNVSTLELGDSALYLCASSPDPAGGTDTQYFGPGTRLTVL.

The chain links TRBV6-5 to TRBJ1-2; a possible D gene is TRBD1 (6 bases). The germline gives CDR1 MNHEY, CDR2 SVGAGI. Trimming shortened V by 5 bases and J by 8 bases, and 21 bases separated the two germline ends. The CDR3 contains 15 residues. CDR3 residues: CASSRTTGREGGYTF. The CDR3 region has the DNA TGTGCCAGCAGTCGTACAACAGGGAGAGAGGGGGGCTACACCTTC.

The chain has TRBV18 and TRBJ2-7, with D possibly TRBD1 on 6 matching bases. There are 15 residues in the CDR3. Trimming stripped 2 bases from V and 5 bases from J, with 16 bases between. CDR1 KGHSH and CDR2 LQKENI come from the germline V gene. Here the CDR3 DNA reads TGTGCCAGCTCACCAGCAGGGGCCCCGAGGGACGAGCAGTACTTC. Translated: CASSPAGAPRDEQYF.

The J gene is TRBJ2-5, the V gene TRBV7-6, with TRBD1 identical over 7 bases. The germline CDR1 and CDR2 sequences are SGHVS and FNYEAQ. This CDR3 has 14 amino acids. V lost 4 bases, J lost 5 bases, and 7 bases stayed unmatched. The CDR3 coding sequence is TGTGCCAGCAGCTCGACAGGGTTCAGCGAGACCCAGTACTTC. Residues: CASSSTGFSETQYF.

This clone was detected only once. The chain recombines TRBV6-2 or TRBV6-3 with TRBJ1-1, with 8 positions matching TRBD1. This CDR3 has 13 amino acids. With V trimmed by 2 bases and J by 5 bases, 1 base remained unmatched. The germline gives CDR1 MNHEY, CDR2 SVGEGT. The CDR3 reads CASSYGQGTEAFF. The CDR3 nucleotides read TGTGCCAGCAGTTACGGACAGGGAACTGAAGCTTTCTTT.

The CDR3 reads CASSRMTLSPYNEQFF. CDR3 sequence (DNA): TGTGCCAGCAGCCGAATGACTTTATCACCTTACAATGAGCAGTTCTTC. The rearrangement joins TRBV11-2 to TRBJ2-1; no clear D gene. The ends were cut back, 5 bases at V and 4 bases at J, with 18 bases in the middle. CDR1 SGHAT and CDR2 FQNNGV come from the germline V gene. This CDR3 is 16 amino acids long.

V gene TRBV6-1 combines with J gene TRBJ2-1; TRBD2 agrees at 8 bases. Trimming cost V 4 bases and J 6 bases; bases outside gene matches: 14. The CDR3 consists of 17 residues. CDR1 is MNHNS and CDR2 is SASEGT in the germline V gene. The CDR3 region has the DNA TGTGCCAGCAGTGCCCTGACACGCGGGGGGCCCCCCAATGAGCAGTTCTTC. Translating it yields CASSALTRGGPPNEQFF.

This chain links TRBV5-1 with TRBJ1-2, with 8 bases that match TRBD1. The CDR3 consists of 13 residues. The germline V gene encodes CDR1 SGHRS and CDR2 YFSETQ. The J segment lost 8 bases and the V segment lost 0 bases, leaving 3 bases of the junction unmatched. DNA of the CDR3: TGCGCCAGCAGCTTGGACGGACAGGGAGGCTACACCTTC. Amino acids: CASSLDGQGGYTF.

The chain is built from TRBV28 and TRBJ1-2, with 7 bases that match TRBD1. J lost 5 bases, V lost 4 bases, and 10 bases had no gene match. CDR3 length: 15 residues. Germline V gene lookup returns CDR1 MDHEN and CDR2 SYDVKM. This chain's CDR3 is CASSSNDREGYGYTF. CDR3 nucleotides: TGTGCCAGCAGTTCCAATGACAGGGAAGGGTATGGCTACACCTTC.

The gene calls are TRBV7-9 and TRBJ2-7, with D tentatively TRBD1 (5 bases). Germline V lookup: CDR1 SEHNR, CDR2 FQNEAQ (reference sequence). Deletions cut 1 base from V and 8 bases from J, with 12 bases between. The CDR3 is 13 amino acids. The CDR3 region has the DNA TGTGCCAGCAGCTTAGGCCAGGGTAATAAGCAGTACTTC. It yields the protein CASSLGQGNKQYF.

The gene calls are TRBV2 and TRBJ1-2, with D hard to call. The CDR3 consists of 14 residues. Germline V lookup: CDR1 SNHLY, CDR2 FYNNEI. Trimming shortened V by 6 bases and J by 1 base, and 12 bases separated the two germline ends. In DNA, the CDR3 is TGTGCCAGCAGCTCGGAGGTCCTTAACTATGGCTACACCTTC. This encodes CASSSEVLNYGYTF.

The CDR3 region has the DNA TGTGCCAGCAGCTACAGTGGGTCTCTCAATTCACCCCTCCACTTT. Protein product: CASSYSGSLNSPLHF. The chain joins TRBV9 to TRBJ1-6; D remains ambiguous. The CDR3 sequence is 15 residues long. V lost 4 bases and J lost 7, with 15 bases in between. The germline V gene encodes CDR1 SGDLS and CDR2 YYNGEE.

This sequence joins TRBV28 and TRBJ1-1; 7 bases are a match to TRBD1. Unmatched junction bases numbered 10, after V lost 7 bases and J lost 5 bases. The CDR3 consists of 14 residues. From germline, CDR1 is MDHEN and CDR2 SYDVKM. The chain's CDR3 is CASTLGGGLTEAFF. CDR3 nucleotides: TGTGCCAGCACCCTTGGAGGGGGCCTAACTGAAGCTTTCTTT.

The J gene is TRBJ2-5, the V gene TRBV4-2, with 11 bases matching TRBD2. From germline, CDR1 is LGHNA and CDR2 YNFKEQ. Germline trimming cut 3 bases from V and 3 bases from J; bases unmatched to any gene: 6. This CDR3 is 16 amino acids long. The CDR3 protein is CASSHSLAGGEETQYF. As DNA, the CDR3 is TGTGCCAGCAGCCATTCGTTAGCGGGGGGGGAAGAGACCCAGTACTTC.

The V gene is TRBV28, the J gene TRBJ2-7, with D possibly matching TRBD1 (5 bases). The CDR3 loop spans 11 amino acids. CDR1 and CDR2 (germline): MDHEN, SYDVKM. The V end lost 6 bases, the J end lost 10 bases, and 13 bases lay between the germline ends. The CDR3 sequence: CASSLGREQYF. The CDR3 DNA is TGTGCCAGCAGCTTGGGCAGGGAACAGTACTTC.

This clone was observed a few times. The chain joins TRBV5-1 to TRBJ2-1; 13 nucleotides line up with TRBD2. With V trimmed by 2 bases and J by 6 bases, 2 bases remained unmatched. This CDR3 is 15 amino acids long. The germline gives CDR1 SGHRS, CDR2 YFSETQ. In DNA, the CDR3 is TGCGCCAGCAGCTTAAGACTAGCGGGGGGCAATGAGCAGTTCTTC. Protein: CASSLRLAGGNEQFF.

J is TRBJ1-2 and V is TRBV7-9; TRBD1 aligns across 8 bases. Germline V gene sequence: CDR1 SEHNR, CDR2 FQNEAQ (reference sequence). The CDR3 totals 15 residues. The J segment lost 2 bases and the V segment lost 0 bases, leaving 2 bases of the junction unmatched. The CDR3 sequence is CASSLARDRNYGYTF. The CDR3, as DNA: TGTGCCAGCAGCTTAGCCCGGGACAGGAACTATGGCTACACCTTC.

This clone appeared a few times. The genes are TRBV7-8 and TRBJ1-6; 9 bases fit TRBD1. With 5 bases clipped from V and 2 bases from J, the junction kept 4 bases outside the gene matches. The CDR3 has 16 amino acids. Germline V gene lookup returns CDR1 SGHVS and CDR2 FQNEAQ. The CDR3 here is CASSQQGATYNSPLHF. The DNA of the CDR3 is TGTGCCAGCAGCCAACAGGGGGCGACCTATAATTCACCCCTCCACTTT.

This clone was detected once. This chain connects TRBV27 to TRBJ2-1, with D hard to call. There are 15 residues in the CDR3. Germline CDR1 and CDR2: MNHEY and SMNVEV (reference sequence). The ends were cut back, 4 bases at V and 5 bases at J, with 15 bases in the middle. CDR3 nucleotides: TGTGCCAGCAGTTGGGCGATGGTCCCAGACAATGAGCAGTTCTTC. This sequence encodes CASSWAMVPDNEQFF.

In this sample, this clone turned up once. This CDR3 reads CASSRQGSNTEAFF. The CDR3 DNA sequence: TGTGCCAGCAGCCGACAGGGTAGTAACACTGAAGCTTTCTTT. The chain employs TRBV5-4 and TRBJ1-1, with TRBD1 matching over 7 bases. Germline V gives CDR1 SGHNT, CDR2 YYREEE (reference sequence). V dropped 4 bases and J dropped 2; count of bases not matched to a gene: 5. This CDR3 has 14 residues. Full variable domain (remainder filled in from reference TRBV5-4 and TRBJ1-1): ETGVTQSPTHLIKTRGQQVTLRCSSQSGHNTVSWYQQALGQGPQFIFQYYREEENGRGNFPPRFSGLQFPNYSSELNVNALELDDSALYLCASSRQGSNTEAFFGQGTRLTVV.

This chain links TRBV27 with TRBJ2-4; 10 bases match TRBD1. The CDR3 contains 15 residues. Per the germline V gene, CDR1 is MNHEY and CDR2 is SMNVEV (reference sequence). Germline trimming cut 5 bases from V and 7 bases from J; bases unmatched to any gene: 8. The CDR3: CASSHPGQGLNIQYF. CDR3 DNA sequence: TGTGCCAGCAGTCACCCGGGACAGGGGTTGAACATTCAGTACTTC.

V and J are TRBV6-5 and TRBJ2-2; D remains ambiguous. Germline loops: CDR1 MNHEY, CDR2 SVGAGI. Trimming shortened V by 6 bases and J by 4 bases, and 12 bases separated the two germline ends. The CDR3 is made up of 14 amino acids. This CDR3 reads CASSSLPGTGELFF. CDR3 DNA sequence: TGTGCCAGCAGCTCTTTACCGGGCACCGGGGAGCTGTTTTTT.

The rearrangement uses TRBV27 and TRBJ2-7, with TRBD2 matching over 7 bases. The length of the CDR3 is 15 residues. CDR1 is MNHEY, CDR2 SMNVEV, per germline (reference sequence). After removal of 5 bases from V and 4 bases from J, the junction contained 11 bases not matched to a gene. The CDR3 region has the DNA TGTGCCAGCAGTACCAACCGACAGCGGGGTTACGAGCAGTACTTC. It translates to CASSTNRQRGYEQYF.

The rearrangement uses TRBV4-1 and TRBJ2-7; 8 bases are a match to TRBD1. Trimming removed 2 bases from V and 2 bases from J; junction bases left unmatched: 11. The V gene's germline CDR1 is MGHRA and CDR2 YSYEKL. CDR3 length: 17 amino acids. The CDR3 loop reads CASSQSPSGTGPYEQYF. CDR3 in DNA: TGCGCCAGCAGCCAATCCCCCTCCGGGACAGGACCCTACGAGCAGTACTTC.

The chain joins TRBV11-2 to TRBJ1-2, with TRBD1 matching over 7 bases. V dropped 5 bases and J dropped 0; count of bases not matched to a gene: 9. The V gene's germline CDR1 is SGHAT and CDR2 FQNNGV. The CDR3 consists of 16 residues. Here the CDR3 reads CASSPSTGITNYGYTF. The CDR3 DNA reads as TGTGCCAGCAGCCCCTCGACAGGGATCACTAACTATGGCTACACCTTC.

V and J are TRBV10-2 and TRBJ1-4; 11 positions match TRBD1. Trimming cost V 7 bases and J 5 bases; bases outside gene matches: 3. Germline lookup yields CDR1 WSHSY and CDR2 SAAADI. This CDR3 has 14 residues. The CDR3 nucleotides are TGCGCCAGCAAGGGGACAGGGGGAAATGAAAAACTGTTTTTT. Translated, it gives CASKGTGGNEKLFF.

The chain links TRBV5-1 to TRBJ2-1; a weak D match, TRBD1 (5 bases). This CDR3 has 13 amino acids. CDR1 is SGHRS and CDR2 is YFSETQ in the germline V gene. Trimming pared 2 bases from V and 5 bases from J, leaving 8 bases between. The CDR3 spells CASSFGQNNEQFF. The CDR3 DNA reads TGCGCCAGCAGCTTCGGACAAAACAATGAGCAGTTCTTC.

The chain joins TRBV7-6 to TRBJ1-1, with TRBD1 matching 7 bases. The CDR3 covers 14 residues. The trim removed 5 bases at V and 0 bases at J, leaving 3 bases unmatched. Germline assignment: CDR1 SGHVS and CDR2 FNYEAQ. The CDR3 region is CASSQGELNTEAFF. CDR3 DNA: TGTGCCAGCAGCCAGGGGGAGTTGAACACTGAAGCTTTCTTT.

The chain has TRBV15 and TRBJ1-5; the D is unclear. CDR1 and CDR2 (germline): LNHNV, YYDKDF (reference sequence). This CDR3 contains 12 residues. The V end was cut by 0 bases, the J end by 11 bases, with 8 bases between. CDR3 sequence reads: CATSREGRTQHF. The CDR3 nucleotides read TGTGCCACCAGCAGAGAGGGCCGGACCCAGCATTTT.